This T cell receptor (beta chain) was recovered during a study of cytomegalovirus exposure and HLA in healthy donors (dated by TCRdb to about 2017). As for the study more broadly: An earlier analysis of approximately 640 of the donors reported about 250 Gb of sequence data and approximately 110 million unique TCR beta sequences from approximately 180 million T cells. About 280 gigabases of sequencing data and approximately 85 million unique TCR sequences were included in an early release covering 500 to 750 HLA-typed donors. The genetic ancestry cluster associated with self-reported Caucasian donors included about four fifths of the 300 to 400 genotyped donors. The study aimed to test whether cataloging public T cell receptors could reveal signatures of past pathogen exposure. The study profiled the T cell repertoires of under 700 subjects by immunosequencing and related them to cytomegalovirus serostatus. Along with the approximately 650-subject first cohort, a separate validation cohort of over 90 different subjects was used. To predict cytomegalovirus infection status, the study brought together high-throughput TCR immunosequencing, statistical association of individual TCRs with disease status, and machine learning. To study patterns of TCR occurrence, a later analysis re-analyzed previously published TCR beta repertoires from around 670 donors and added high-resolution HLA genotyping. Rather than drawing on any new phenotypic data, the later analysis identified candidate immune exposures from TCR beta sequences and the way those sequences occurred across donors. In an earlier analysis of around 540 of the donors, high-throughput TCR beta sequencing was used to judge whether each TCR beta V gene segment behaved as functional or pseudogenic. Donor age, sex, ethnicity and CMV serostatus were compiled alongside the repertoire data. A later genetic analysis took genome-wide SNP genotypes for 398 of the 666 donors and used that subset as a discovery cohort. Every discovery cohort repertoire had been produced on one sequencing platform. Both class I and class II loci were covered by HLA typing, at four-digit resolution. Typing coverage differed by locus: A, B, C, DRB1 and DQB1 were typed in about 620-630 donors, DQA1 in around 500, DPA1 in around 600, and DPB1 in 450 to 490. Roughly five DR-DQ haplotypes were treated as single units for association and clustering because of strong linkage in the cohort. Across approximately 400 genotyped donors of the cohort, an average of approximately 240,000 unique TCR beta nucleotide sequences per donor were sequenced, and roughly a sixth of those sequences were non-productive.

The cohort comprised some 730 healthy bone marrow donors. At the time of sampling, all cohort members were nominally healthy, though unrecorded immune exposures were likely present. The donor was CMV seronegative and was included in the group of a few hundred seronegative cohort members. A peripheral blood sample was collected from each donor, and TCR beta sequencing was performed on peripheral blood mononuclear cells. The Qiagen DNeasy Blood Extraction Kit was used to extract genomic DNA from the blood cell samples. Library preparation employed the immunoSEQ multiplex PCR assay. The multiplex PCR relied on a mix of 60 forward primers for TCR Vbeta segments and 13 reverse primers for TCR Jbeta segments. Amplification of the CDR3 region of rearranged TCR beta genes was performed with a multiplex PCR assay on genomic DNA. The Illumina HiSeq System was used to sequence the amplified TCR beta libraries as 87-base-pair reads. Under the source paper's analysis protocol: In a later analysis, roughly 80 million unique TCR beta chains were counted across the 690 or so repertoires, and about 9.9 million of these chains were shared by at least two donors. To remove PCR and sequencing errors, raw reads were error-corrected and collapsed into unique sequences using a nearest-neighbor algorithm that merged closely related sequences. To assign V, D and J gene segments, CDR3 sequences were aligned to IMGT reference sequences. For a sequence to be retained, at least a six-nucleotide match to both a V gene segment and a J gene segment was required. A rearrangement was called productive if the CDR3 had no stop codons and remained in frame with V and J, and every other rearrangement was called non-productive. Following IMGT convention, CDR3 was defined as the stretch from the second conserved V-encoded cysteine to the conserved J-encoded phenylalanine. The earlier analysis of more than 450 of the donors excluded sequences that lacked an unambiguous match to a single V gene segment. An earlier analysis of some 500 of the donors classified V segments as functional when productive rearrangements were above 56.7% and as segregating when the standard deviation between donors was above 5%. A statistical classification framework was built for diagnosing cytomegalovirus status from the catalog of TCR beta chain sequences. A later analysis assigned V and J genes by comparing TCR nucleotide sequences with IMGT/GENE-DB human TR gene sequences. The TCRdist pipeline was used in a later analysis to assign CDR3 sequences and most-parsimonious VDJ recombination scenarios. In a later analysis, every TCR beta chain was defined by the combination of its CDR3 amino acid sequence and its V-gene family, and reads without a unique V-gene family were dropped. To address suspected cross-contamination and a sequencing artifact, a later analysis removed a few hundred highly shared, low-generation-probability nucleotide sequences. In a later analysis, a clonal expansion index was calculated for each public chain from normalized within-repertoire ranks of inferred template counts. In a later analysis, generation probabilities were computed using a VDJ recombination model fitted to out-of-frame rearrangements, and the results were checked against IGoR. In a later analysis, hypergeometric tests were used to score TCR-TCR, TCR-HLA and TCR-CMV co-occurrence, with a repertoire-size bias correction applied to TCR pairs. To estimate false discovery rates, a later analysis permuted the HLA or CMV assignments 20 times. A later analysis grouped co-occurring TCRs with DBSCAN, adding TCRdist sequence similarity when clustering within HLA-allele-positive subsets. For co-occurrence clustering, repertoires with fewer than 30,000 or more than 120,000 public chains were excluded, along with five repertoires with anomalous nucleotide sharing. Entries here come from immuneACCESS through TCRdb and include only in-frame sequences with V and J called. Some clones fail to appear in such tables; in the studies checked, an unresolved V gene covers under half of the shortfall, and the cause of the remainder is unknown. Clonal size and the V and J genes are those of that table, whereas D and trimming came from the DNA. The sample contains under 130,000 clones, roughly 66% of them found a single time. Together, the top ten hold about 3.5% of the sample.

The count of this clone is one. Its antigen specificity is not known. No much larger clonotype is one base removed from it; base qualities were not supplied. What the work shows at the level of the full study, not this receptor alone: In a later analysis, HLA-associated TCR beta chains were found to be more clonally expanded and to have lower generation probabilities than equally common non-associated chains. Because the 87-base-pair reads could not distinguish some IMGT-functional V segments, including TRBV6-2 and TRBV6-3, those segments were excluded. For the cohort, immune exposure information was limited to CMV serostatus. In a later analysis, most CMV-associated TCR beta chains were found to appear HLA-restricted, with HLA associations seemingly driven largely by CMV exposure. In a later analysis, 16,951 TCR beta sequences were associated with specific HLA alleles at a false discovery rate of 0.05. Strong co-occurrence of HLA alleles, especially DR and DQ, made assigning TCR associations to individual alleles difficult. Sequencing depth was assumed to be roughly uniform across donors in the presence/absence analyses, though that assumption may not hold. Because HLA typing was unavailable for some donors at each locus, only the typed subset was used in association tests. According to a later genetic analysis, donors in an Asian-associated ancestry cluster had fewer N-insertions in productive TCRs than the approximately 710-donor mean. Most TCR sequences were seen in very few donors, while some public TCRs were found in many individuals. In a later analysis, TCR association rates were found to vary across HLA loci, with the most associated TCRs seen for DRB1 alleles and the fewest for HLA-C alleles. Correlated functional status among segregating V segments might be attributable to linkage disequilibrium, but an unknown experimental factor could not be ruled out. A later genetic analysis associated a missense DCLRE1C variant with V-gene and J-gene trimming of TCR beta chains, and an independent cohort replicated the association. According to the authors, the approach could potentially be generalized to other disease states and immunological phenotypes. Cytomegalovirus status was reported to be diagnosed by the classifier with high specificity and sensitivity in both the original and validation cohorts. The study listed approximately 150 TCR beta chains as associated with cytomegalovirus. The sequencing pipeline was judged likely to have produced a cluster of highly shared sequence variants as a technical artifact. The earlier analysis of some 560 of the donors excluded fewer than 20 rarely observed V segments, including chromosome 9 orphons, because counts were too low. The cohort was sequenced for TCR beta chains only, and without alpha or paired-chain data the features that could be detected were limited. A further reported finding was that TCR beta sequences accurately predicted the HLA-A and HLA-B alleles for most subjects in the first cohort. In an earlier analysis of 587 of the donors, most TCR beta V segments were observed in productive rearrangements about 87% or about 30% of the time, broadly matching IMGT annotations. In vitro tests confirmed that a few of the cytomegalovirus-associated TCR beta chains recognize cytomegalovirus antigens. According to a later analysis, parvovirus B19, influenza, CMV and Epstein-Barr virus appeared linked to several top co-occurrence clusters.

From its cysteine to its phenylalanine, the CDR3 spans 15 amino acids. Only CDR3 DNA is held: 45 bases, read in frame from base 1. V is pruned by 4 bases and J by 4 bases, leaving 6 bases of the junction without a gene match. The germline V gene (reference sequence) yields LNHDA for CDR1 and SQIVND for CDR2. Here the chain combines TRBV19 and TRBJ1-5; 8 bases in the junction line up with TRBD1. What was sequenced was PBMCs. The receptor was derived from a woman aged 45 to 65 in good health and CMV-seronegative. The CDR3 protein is CASSTQTGVNQPQHF. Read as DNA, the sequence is TGTGCCAGTAGTACCCAGACAGGGGTTAATCAGCCCCAGCATTTT.